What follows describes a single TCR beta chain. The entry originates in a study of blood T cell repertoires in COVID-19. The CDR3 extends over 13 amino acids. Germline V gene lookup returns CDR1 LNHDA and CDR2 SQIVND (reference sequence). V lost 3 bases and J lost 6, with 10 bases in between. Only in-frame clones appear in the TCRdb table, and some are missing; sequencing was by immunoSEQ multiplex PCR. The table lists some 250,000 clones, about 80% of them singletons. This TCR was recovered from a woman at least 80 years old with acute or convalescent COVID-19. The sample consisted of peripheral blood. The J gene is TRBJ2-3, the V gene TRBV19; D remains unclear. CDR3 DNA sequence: TGTGCCAGTAGTATTAAGCACCGCGATACGCAGTATTTT. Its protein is CASSIKHRDTQYF.